The clone carrying this T cell receptor (beta chain) was seen only once. This specimen comes from a study of blood T cell repertoires in COVID-19. The wider study: COVID-19 samples collected from the United States, Italy and Spain covered acute and convalescent phases.

Original processing notes: For nucleated cells, counts were estimated from reference gene primer amplification. Assay: immunoSEQ multiplex PCR; the TCRdb copy retains only in-frame clones and omits some. V, J and clone size are those of that table, while D and trimming were read from the DNA. The sample shows 300,000 to 350,000 clones, approximately 83% of them seen only once. After removal of 4 bases from V and 10 bases from J, the junction contained 5 bases not matched to a gene. Germline CDR1 reads LNHDA; CDR2 reads SQIVND (reference sequence). The CDR3 loop spans 12 amino acids. The TCR originated in a man aged 25-40 years who had recovered from COVID-19. Sequencing input: PBMCs or T cells enriched from blood (not recorded which). The V and J genes are TRBV19 and TRBJ1-1; 8 bases fit TRBD1. The CDR3 coding sequence is TGTGCCAGTAGTACAGGGGGCGTGGGAGCTTTCTTT. Translated, it gives CASSTGGVGAFF.